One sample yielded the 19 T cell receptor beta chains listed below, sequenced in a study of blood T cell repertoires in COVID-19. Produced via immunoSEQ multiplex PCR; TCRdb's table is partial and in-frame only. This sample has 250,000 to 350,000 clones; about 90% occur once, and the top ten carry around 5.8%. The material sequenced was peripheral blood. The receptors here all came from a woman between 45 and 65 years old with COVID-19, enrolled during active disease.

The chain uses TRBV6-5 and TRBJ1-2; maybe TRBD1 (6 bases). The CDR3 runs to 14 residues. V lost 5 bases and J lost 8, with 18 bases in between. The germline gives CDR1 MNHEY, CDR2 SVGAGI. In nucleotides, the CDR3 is TGTGCCAGCAGTCGGGACACCTTTGGGGGCGGCTACACCTTC. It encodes CASSRDTFGGGYTF.

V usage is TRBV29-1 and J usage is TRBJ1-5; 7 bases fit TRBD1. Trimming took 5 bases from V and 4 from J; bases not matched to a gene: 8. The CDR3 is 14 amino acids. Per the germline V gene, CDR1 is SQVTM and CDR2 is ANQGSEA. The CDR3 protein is CSVSTGTRNQPQHF. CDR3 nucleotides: TGCAGCGTTTCGACAGGGACAAGAAATCAGCCCCAGCATTTT.

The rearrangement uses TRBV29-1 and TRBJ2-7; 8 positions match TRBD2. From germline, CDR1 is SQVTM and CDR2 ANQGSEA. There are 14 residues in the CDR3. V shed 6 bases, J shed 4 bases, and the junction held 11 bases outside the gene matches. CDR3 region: CSVPREGIGYEQYF. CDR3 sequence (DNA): TGCAGCGTGCCCCGGGAGGGGATAGGGTACGAGCAGTACTTC.

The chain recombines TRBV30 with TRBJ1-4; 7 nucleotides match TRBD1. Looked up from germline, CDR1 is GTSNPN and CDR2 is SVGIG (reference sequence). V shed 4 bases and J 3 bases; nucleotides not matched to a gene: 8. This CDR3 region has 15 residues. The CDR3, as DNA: TGTGCCTGGAACCCCGGGACAGCTTCTAATGAAAAACTGTTTTTT. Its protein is CAWNPGTASNEKLFF.

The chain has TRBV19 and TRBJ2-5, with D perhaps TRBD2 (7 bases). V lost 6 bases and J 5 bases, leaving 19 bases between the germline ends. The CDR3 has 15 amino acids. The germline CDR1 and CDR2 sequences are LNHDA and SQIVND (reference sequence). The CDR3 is CASRELGGAQETQYF. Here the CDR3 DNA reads TGTGCCAGTAGAGAGTTGGGGGGGGCACAGGAGACCCAGTACTTC.

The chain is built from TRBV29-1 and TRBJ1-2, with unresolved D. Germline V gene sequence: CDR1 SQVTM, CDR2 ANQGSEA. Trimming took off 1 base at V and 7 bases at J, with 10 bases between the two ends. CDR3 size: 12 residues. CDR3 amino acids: CSVEGGGLGYTF. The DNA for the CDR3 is TGCAGCGTTGAAGGAGGTGGTCTTGGCTACACCTTC.

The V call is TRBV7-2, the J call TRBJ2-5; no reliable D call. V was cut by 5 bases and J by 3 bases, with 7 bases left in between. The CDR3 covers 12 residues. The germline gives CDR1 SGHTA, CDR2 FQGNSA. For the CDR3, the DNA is TGTGCCAGCAGCATAGTTAAAGAGACCCAGTACTTC. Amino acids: CASSIVKETQYF. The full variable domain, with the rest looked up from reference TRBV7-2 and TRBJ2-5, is GAGVSQSPSNKVTEKGKDVELRCDPISGHTALYWYRQSLGQGLEFLIYFQGNSAPDKSGLPSDRFSAERTGGSVSTLTIQRTQQEDSAVYLCASSIVKETQYFGPGTRLLVL.

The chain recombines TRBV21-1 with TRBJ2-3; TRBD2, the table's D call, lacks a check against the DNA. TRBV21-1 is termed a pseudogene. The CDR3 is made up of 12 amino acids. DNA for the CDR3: TGTGCCAGCAGCAAACTACCAGATACGCAGTATTTT. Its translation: CASSKLPDTQYF.

CDR3 sequence (DNA): TGTGCCAGCAGCTGGGGTACTGGGGACAGGTCGCTATACGAGCAGTACTTC. Protein sequence: CASSWGTGDRSLYEQYF. This sequence joins TRBV5-5 and TRBJ2-7; 8 bases are a match to TRBD1. The CDR3 covers 17 residues. Germline values: CDR1 SGHKS, CDR2 YYEKEE (reference sequence). The V and J ends lost 3 bases and 4 bases, in that order; junction bases with no gene match: 15. The entire variable domain, with the rest obtained from reference TRBV5-5 and TRBJ2-7, is as follows: DAGVTQSPTHLIKTRGQQVTLRCSPISGHKSVSWYQQVLGQGPQFIFQYYEKEERGRGNFPDRFSARQFPNYSSELNVNALLLGDSALYLCASSWGTGDRSLYEQYFGPGTRLTVT.

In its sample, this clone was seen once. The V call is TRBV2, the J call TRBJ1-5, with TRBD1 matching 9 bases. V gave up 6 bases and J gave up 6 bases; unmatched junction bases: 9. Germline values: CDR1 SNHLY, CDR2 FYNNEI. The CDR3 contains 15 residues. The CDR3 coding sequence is TGTGCCAGCAGAACGACCGGGACAGGGTTTCAGCCCCAGCATTTT. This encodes CASRTTGTGFQPQHF.

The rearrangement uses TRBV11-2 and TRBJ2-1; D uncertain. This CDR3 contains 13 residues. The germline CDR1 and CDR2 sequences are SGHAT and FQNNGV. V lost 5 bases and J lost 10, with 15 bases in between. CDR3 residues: CASSLLTLREQFF. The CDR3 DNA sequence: TGTGCCAGCAGCCTCCTGACTCTCCGCGAGCAGTTCTTC.

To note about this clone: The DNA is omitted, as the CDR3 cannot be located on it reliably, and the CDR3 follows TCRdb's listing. Here the CDR3 reads CASILDRDFYEQYF. The chain carries TRBV6-5 and TRBJ2-7; the D call in the table, TRBD1, was not verified against the DNA. The CDR3 sequence runs 14 residues, both termini included. Germline V gives CDR1 MNHEY, CDR2 SVGAGI.

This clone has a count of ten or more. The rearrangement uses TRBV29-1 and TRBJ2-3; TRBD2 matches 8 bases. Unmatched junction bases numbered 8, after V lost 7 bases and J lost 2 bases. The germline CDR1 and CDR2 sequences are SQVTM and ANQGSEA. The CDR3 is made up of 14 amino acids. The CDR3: CSGLLAETTDTQYF. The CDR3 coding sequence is TGCAGCGGGCTACTAGCGGAAACCACAGATACGCAGTATTTT.

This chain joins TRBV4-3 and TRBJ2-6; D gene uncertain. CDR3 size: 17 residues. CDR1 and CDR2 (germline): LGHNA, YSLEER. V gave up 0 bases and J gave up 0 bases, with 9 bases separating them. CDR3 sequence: CASSQDLDISGANVLTF. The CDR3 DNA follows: TGCGCCAGCAGCCAAGATTTAGATATCTCTGGGGCCAACGTCCTGACTTTC.

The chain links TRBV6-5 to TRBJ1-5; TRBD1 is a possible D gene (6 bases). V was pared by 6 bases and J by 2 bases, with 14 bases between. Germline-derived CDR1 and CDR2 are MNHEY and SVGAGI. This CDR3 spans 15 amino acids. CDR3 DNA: TGTGCCAGCAGGTCGGGGGGCGCAGGCAATCAGCCCCAGCATTTT. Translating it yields CASRSGGAGNQPQHF.

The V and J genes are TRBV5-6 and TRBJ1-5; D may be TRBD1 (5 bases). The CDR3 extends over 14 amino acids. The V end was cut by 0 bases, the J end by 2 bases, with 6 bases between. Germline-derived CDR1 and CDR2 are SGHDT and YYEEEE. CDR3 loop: CASSLGGGNQPQHF. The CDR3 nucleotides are TGTGCCAGCAGCTTGGGGGGCGGCAATCAGCCCCAGCATTTT. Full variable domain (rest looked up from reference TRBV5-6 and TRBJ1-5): DAGVTQSPTHLIKTRGQQVTLRCSPKSGHDTVSWYQQALGQGPQFIFQYYEEEERQRGNFPDRFSGHQFPNYSSELNVNALLLGDSALYLCASSLGGGNQPQHFGDGTRLSIL.

As DNA, the CDR3 is TGTGCCTGGAAAAAGACTACCTACACCGGGGAGCTGTTTTTT. Translating it yields CAWKKTTYTGELFF. This sequence joins TRBV30 and TRBJ2-2; maybe TRBD2 (5 bases). V lost 4 bases, J lost 3 bases, and 12 bases lay in between. CDR1 and CDR2 (germline): GTSNPN, SVGIG (reference sequence). CDR3 length: 14 amino acids.

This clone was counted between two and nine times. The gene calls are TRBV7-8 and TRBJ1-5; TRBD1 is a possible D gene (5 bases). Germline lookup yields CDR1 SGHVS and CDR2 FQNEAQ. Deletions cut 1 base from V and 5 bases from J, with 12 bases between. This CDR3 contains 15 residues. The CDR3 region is CASSLDQGRDQPQHF. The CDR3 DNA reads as TGTGCCAGCAGCTTAGATCAGGGCAGGGATCAGCCCCAGCATTTT.

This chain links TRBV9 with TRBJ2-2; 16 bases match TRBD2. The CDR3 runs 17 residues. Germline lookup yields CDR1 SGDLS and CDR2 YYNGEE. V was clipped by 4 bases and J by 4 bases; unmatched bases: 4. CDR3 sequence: CASSFGTSGRATGELFF. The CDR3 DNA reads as TGTGCCAGCAGCTTCGGGACTAGCGGGAGGGCCACCGGGGAGCTGTTTTTT.